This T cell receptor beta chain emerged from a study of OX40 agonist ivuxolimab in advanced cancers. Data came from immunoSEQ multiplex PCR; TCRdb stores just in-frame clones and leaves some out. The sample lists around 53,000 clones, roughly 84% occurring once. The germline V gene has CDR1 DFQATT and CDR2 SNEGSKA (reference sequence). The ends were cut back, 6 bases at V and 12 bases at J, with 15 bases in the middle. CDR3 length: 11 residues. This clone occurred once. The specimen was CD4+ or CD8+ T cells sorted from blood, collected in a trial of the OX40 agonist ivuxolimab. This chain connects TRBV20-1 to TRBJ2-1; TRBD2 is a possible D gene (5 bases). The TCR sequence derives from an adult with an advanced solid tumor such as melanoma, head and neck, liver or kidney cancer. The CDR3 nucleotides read TGCAGTGCCGTTTCGGGAAGTTGGCAGTTCTTC. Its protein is CSAVSGSWQFF.